This T cell receptor beta chain came from a study of CD8 T cells in Susac syndrome. Whole-study findings and limits: The study recognized that the number of individuals in its TCR sequencing and HLA analysis was relatively small.

This clonotype is a singleton in its sample. Its matching antigen is unknown. RNA, at about 0.45 to 1 ug, was reverse transcribed with random hexamers. Amplification of TCR beta CDR3 by immunoSEQ multiplex PCR spanned 54 Vbeta and 13 Jbeta. MiXCR was run by TCRdb on the immunoSEQ multiplex PCR reads, yielding one entry per CDR3 protein. In the table there are 90,000 to 110,000 distinct CDR3 sequences, about 95% of which are singletons. Negative magnetic isolation gave CD8+ and CD4+ cells; FACS enriched CD8+ TEMRA. V was clipped by 5 bases and J by 3 bases, with 11 bases between them. The CDR3 is made up of 13 amino acids. CDR1 and CDR2 (germline): SEHNR, FQNEAQ (reference sequence).

This clonotype was sampled from a human donor in good health. The sample comprised CD4+ T cells from PBMCs. The chain uses TRBV7-9 and TRBJ2-7; D is possibly TRBD1 (6 bases). The CDR3 protein is CASSRGQFYEQYF. Here the CDR3 DNA reads TGTGCCAGCAGCCGAGGACAGTTCTACGAGCAGTACTTC.